The 23 T cell receptor beta chains below were found in one sample sequenced in a study of blood T cell repertoires in COVID-19. Clones were sequenced by immunoSEQ multiplex PCR, and TCRdb holds only the in-frame ones, with some missing. The sample has around 180,000 clones; about 87% are singletons. The sequenced material came from peripheral blood. The receptors here all came from a man between 60 and 70 years old with acute or convalescent COVID-19.

This chain joins TRBV6-5 and TRBJ1-2, with 8 bases identical to TRBD1. CDR3 length: 14 amino acids. Looked up from germline, CDR1 is MNHEY and CDR2 is SVGAGI. Trimming took 6 bases from V and 8 from J; bases not matched to a gene: 11. Here the CDR3 DNA reads TGTGCCAGCAGGCATGGACAGGGAGGCGTCGGCTACACCTTC. Translation gives CASRHGQGGVGYTF.

The rearrangement uses TRBV5-5 and TRBJ1-2; D unclear. The CDR3 length is 14 residues. V lost 3 bases and J 3 bases, leaving 12 bases between the germline ends. In germline, CDR1 is SGHKS, CDR2 YYEKEE (reference sequence). CDR3 amino acids: CASSWAGTDYGYTF. CDR3 nucleotide sequence: TGTGCCAGCAGCTGGGCAGGCACAGACTATGGCTACACCTTC. Looking up the rest from reference TRBV5-5 and TRBJ1-2 gives the full variable domain: DAGVTQSPTHLIKTRGQQVTLRCSPISGHKSVSWYQQVLGQGPQFIFQYYEKEERGRGNFPDRFSARQFPNYSSELNVNALLLGDSALYLCASSWAGTDYGYTFGSGTRLTVV.

The chain is built from TRBV5-8 and TRBJ2-7; D is perhaps TRBD2 (7 bases). Germline CDR1 is SGHTS and CDR2 is YDEGEE. The CDR3 extends over 15 amino acids. V lost 2 bases, J lost 4 bases, and 16 bases lay in between. CDR3 protein: CASSLGGARRYEQYF. CDR3 bases: TGTGCCAGCAGCTTAGGGGGGGCCCGCCGGTACGAGCAGTACTTC.

This chain links TRBV4-1 with TRBJ2-7, with D perhaps matching TRBD2 (5 bases). The V end was cut by 1 base, the J end by 7 bases, with 14 bases between. The CDR3 runs to 14 residues. Per germline, CDR1 MGHRA and CDR2 YSYEKL. Written as DNA, the CDR3 is TGCGCCAGCAGCCAAGCCTGGCGAACTAGTGAGCAGTACTTC. Its protein is CASSQAWRTSEQYF.

This clone has just one count. The rearrangement joins TRBV29-1 to TRBJ1-3; 7 nucleotides match TRBD1. The ends lost 0 bases at V and 5 bases at J; junction bases unmatched: 4. The CDR3 sequence is 14 residues long. Germline assignment: CDR1 SQVTM and CDR2 ANQGSEA. The CDR3 region has the DNA TGCAGCGTTGAAGATAGGGGGCTTAGAAACACCATATATTTT. It encodes CSVEDRGLRNTIYF.

The V call is TRBV27, the J call TRBJ1-2, with D maybe TRBD1 (5 bases). Per germline, CDR1 MNHEY and CDR2 SMNVEV (reference sequence). The CDR3 contains 12 residues. V was cut by 2 bases and J by 8 bases, with 9 bases left in between. The CDR3: CASSLKGQGYTF. The CDR3 nucleotides read TGTGCCAGCAGTTTAAAAGGACAAGGCTACACCTTC.

The gene calls are TRBV6-1 and TRBJ1-2; D is perhaps TRBD1 (6 bases). V gave up 3 bases and J gave up 7 bases, with 12 bases separating them. Looked up from germline, CDR1 is MNHNS and CDR2 is SASEGT. The CDR3 sequence is 13 residues long. Here the CDR3 reads CASSDTGYRGYTF. CDR3 in DNA: TGTGCCAGCAGTGACACAGGGTATCGTGGCTACACCTTC.

This sequence joins TRBV5-8 and TRBJ1-6, with TRBD1 identical over 7 bases. The CDR3 totals 15 residues. V was pared by 0 bases and J by 8 bases, with 5 bases of the junction left unmatched. CDR1 is SGHTS and CDR2 is YDEGEE in the germline V gene. Here the CDR3 DNA reads TGTGCCAGCAGCTTGGAAGGGGGCAGGGATTCACCCCTCCACTTT. Its protein is CASSLEGGRDSPLHF. The variable domain in full, completed from reference TRBV5-8 and TRBJ1-6, reads EAGVTQSPTHLIKTRGQQATLRCSPISGHTSVYWYQQALGLGLQFLLWYDEGEERNRGNFPPRFSGRQFPNYSSELNVNALELEDSALYLCASSLEGGRDSPLHFGNGTRLTVT.

V is TRBV18 and J is TRBJ1-5; D ambiguous. The ends were cut back, 6 bases at V and 0 bases at J, with 12 bases in the middle. CDR3 length equals 15 residues. Germline V gene data show CDR1 as KGHSH and CDR2 as LQKENI. The CDR3 spells CASSPSPDSNQPQHF. The DNA of the CDR3 is TGTGCCAGCTCCCCCTCACCAGATAGCAATCAGCCCCAGCATTTT.

The chain has TRBV27 and TRBJ1-5, with 9 bases that match TRBD1. The CDR3 extends over 15 amino acids. Trimming cost V 6 bases and J 2 bases; bases outside gene matches: 5. Germline values: CDR1 MNHEY, CDR2 SMNVEV (reference sequence). CDR3 protein: CASSRRDRGNQPQHF. Here the CDR3 DNA reads TGTGCCAGCAGCCGGCGGGACAGGGGCAATCAGCCCCAGCATTTT.

CDR3 sequence (DNA): TGTGCCACCAGCAGAGGGACCGGCGGGCGCCTCAATGAGCAGTTCTTC. This gives the protein CATSRGTGGRLNEQFF. V is TRBV15 and J is TRBJ2-1; possible D gene TRBD2, 5 bases. V gave up 1 base and J gave up 6 bases, with 16 bases separating them. In germline, CDR1 is LNHNV, CDR2 YYDKDF (reference sequence). This CDR3 is 16 amino acids long. Supplemented by reference TRBV15 and TRBJ2-1, the full variable domain reads DAMVIQNPRYQVTQFGKPVTLSCSQTLNHNVMYWYQQKSSQAPKLLFHYYDKDFNNEADTPDNFQSRRPNTSFCFLDIRSPGLGDTAMYLCATSRGTGGRLNEQFFGPGTRLTVL.

Turning to this clone: The same CDR3 is also encoded by other DNA sequences in this sample. This chain joins TRBV2 and TRBJ1-1; D is possibly TRBD1 (5 bases). This CDR3 has 14 residues. The germline V and J ends were trimmed by 2 bases and 3 bases, with 10 bases remaining between them. Germline values: CDR1 SNHLY, CDR2 FYNNEI. CDR3 sequence: CASSEQGGDTEAFF. The CDR3 DNA reads as TGTGCCAGCAGTGAACAGGGAGGAGACACTGAAGCTTTCTTT.

The chain employs TRBV9 and TRBJ2-5; 9 nucleotides line up with TRBD2. The J segment lost 5 bases and the V segment lost 0 bases, leaving 2 bases of the junction unmatched. The CDR3 is made up of 14 amino acids. Germline V gene lookup returns CDR1 SGDLS and CDR2 YYNGEE. Here the CDR3 reads CASSVGLADETQYF. The DNA for the CDR3 is TGTGCCAGCAGCGTAGGACTAGCGGACGAGACCCAGTACTTC.

The rearrangement links TRBV27 to TRBJ1-2; 8 bases are a match to TRBD1. The V gene end was trimmed by 10 bases and the J gene end by 7 bases; junction bases not matched to a gene: 8. The CDR3 has 12 residues. The germline gives CDR1 MNHEY, CDR2 SMNVEV (reference sequence). DNA for the CDR3: TGTGCCACCACAGGGGGGCCAGGTGGCTACACCTTC. The encoded protein is CATTGGPGGYTF.

This chain joins TRBV9 and TRBJ2-2, with 9 bases aligning to TRBD1. CDR3 length: 16 residues. The ends lost 3 bases at V and 2 bases at J; junction bases unmatched: 5. CDR1 is SGDLS, CDR2 YYNGEE, per germline. The CDR3 reads CASSAPGQGNTGELFF. CDR3 nucleotide sequence: TGTGCCAGCAGCGCCCCGGGACAGGGCAACACCGGGGAGCTGTTTTTT. Filled out from reference TRBV9 and TRBJ2-2, the complete variable domain reads DSGVTQTPKHLITATGQRVTLRCSPRSGDLSVYWYQQSLDQGLQFLIQYYNGEERAKGNILERFSAQQFPDLHSELNLSSLELGDSALYFCASSAPGQGNTGELFFGEGSRLTVL.

The CDR3 DNA is TGTGCCAGCAGCTCCGTGGCGGCGACCTACAATGAGCAGTTCTTC. It encodes CASSSVAATYNEQFF. The genes are TRBV7-2 and TRBJ2-1; no clear D. Deletions cut 4 bases from V and 2 bases from J, with 12 bases between. Germline V gives CDR1 SGHTA, CDR2 FQGNSA. This CDR3 has 15 residues.

The rearrangement joins TRBV5-1 to TRBJ2-1; 10 bases are a match to TRBD2. The CDR3 loop spans 17 amino acids. After removal of 4 bases from V and 8 bases from J, the junction contained 15 bases not matched to a gene. Germline CDR1 and CDR2: SGHRS and YFSETQ. CDR3 amino acids: CASSPLRASGGSDEQFF. The DNA of the CDR3 is TGCGCCAGCAGCCCATTACGGGCTAGCGGGGGAAGCGATGAGCAGTTCTTC.

The chain uses TRBV3-1 (or the pseudogene TRBV3-2) and TRBJ2-7; D may be TRBD1 (8 bases). This CDR3 contains 15 residues. Germline-derived CDR1 and CDR2 are LGHDT and YNNKEL (reference sequence). The V end lost 4 bases, the J end lost 4 bases, and 17 bases lay between the germline ends. The CDR3 reads CASSRAGQGGYEQYF. The CDR3 region has the DNA TGTGCCAGCAGCCGGGCCGGACAGGGAGGGTACGAGCAGTACTTC.

For the CDR3, the DNA is TGTGCCAGCACCCGGCGGGGCTCTGGAAACACCATATATTTT. The encoded protein is CASTRRGSGNTIYF. The V gene is TRBV11-2, the J gene TRBJ1-3; no firm D call. This CDR3 comprises 14 residues. Germline assignment: CDR1 SGHAT and CDR2 FQNNGV. The V end was cut by 7 bases, the J end by 0 bases, with 10 bases between.

The gene calls are TRBV15 and TRBJ1-1, with TRBD1 matching 8 bases. Unmatched junction bases numbered 19, after V lost 8 bases and J lost 11 bases. Germline loops: CDR1 LNHNV, CDR2 YYDKDF (reference sequence). The CDR3 covers 15 residues. This CDR3 reads CATYGELNGQGGAFF. The CDR3 nucleotides read TGTGCCACCTATGGGGAACTCAATGGACAGGGAGGTGCTTTCTTT.

V usage is TRBV24-1 and J usage is TRBJ2-3, with D maybe TRBD1 (5 bases). The V end lost 6 bases, the J end lost 4 bases, and 10 bases lay between the germline ends. CDR1 is KGHDR and CDR2 is SFDVKD in the germline V gene. This CDR3 is 13 amino acids long. In DNA form, the CDR3 reads TGTGCCACCAGTAAGGACACCTCAGATACGCAGTATTTT. Its translation is CATSKDTSDTQYF.

The J gene is TRBJ2-1, the V gene TRBV14; D is possibly TRBD2 (5 bases). CDR3 size: 14 residues. V dropped 4 bases and J dropped 4 bases, with 11 bases sitting between them. Per germline, CDR1 SGHDN and CDR2 FVKESK. The CDR3 reads CASSRDYLYNEQFF. The CDR3 DNA follows: TGTGCCAGCAGCCGAGACTACCTGTACAATGAGCAGTTCTTC.

V usage is TRBV21-1 and J usage is TRBJ2-2; the table names TRBD2, a call not compared with the DNA. TRBV21-1 is described as a pseudogene. This CDR3 is built from 17 residues. DNA for the CDR3: TGTGCCAGCATGCCTACGCTTGGCGGGAGGGCCACCGGGGAGCTGTTTTTT. Protein sequence: CASMPTLGGRATGELFF.